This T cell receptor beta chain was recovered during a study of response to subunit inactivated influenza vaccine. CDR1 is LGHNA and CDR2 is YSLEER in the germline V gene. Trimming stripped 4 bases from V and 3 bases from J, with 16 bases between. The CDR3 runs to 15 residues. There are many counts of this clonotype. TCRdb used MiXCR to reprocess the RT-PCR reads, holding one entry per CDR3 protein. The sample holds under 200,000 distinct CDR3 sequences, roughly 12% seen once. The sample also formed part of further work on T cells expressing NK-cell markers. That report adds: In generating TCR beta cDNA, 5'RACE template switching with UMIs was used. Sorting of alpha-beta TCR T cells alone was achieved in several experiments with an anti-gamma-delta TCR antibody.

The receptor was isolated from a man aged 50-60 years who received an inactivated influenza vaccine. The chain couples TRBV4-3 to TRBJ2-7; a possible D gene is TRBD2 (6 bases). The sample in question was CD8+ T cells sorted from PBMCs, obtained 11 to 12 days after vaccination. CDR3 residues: CASSPGKGGYYEQYF. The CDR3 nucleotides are TGCGCCAGCAGCCCAGGAAAAGGAGGGTACTACGAGCAGTACTTC.